One TCR beta chain is described in this entry. This sample is part of a study of blood T cell repertoires in COVID-19. Study information: Spain, Italy and the United States supplied samples that represented acute and convalescent COVID-19. PBMCs, B-cell-depleted T cells, or T cells were the source of the cDNA or gDNA that made up the material.

As originally analysed: Amplification with reference gene primers provided the estimates of nucleated cell counts. TCRdb's table, derived via immunoSEQ multiplex PCR, lists solely in-frame clones and lacks some. Clonal size and the V and J genes are those of that table, whereas D and trimming came from the DNA. The profile shows more than 110,000 clones, about four fifths of them singletons. CDR1 and CDR2 (germline): MDHEN, SYDVKM. V lost 5 bases to trimming and J lost 4 bases; unmatched junction nucleotides: 10. The CDR3 extends over 16 amino acids. Sequencing input: PBMCs or T cells enriched from blood (not recorded which). The chain recombines TRBV28 with TRBJ2-7; 11 bases match TRBD2. The TCR originated in a woman under 30 who had been exposed to COVID-19. CDR3 amino acids: CASSLRDSGRAYEQYF. The CDR3 DNA reads TGTGCCAGCAGTCTCCGGGATAGCGGGAGGGCATACGAGCAGTACTTC.